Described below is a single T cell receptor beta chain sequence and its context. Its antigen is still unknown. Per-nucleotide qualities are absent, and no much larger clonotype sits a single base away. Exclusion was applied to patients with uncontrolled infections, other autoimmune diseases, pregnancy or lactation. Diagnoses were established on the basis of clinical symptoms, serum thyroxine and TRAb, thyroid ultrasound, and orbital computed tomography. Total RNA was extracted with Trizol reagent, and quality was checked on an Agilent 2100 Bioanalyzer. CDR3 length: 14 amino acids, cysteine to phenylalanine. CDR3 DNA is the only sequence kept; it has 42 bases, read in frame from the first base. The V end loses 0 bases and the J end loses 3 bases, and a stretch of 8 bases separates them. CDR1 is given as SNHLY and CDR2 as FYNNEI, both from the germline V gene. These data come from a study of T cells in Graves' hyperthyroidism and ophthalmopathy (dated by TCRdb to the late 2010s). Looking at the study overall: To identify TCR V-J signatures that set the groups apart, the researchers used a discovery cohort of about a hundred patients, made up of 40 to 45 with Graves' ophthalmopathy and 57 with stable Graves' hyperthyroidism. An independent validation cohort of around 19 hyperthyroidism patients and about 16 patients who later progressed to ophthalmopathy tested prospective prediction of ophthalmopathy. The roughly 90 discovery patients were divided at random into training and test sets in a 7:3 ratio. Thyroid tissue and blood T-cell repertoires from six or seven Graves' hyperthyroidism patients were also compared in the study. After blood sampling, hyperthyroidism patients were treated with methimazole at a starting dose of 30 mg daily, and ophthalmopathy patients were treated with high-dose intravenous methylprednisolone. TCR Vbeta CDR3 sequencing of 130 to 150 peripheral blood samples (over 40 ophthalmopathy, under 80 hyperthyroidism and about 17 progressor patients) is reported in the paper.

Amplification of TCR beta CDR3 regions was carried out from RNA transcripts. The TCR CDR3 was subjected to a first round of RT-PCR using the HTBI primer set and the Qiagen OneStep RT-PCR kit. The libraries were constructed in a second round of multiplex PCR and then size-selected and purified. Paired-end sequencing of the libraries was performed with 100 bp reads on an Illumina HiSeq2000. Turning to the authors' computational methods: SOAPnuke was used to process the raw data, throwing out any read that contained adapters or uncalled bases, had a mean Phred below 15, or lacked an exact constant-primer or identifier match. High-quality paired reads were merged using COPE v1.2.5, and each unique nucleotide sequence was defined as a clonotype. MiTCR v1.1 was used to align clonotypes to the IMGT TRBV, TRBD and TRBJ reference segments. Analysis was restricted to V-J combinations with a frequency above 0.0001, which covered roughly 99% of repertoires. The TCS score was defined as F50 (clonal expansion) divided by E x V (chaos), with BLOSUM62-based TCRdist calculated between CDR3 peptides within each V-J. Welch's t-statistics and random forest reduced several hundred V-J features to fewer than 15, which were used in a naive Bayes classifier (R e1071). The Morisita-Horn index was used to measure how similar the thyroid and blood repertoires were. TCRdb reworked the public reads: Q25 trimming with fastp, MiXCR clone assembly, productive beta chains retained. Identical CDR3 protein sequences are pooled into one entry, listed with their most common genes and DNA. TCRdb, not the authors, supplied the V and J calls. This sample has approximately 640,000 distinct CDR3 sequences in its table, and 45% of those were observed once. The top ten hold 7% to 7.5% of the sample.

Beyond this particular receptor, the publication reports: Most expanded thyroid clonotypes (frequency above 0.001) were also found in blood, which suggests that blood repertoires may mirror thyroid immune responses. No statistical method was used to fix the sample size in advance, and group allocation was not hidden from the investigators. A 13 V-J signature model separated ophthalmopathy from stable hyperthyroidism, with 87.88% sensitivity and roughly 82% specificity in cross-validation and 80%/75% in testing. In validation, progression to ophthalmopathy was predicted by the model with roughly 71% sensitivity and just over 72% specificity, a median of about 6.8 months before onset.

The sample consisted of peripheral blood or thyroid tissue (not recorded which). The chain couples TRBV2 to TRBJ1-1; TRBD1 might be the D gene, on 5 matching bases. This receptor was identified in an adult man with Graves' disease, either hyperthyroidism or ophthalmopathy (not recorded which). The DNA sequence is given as TGTGCCAGCAGTGAAGCGCAGGGCGACACTGAAGCTTTCTTT. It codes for CASSEAQGDTEAFF. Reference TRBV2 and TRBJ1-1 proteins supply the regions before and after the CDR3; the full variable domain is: EPEVTQTPSHQVTQMGQEVILRCVPISNHLYFYWYRQILGQKVEFLVSFYNNEISEKSEIFDDQFSVERPDGSNFTLKIRSTKLEDSAMYFCASSEAQGDTEAFFGQGTRLTVV.